One T cell receptor beta chain is described in this entry. This entry is derived from a study of blood T cell repertoires in COVID-19. Study-wide background: Acute-phase and convalescent COVID-19 samples originated in the United States, Italy and Spain. PBMCs, B-cell-depleted T cells, or T cells were the source of the cDNA or gDNA that made up the material.

The CDR3 is made up of 15 amino acids. CDR1 and CDR2 (germline): SGDLS, YYNGEE. Unmatched junction bases numbered 8, after V lost 3 bases and J lost 6 bases. In the authors' workflow: The authors estimated nucleated cell counts from reference gene primer amplification. Only in-frame clones appear in the TCRdb table, and some are missing; sequencing was by immunoSEQ multiplex PCR. The DNA was the basis for D and trimming; V, J and clone size are from that table. This sample has around 480,000 clones, with about nine tenths found just once. Cohort assignment relied on participant-reported clinical history.

This sequence originates from a woman between 18 and 30 years old who had recovered from COVID-19. Sequencing used PBMCs or T cells enriched from blood (not recorded which). V usage is TRBV9 and J usage is TRBJ2-7; 11 bases match TRBD2. CDR3 nucleotides: TGTGCCAGCAGCGGAGGGGGCGGACTAGCGGGCGAGCAGTACTTC. Amino acid sequence: CASSGGGGLAGEQYF.